These 12 T cell receptor beta chains were sequenced from one sample in a study of identical twins (dated by TCRdb to the mid-2010s). Library preparation employed 5' RACE. These reads were obtained on an Illumina HiSeq 2000. Clones were called with MiXCR by TCRdb after fastp trimmed the public reads at Q25, and only in-frame beta chains were retained. Each entry merges the rows of one CDR3 protein and shows their most common DNA and genes. A total of approximately 500,000 distinct CDR3 sequences appear in this sample, 20% to 25% of them only once. The top ten clonotypes cover roughly 2.8% of the sample. This sample also appeared in a second study, on T cells expressing NK-cell markers.

Sequencing input: CD4+ T cells sorted from blood. The receptors come from a young woman in good health.

The chain is built from TRBV23-1 and TRBJ2-1; no clear D. TRBV23-1 is marked as an open reading frame, function uncertain. The V and J ends lost 4 bases and 0 bases respectively, with 10 bases between them. The CDR3 contains 15 residues. The CDR3 DNA reads as TGCGCCAGCAGTCTCTTTCTTAGCTCCTACAATGAGCAGTTCTTC. Encoded protein: CASSLFLSSYNEQFF.

The rearrangement links TRBV7-9 to TRBJ1-1; D is uncertain. Germline V CDR1 and CDR2: SEHNR, FQNEAQ (reference sequence). Trimming removed 6 bases at V and 1 base at J, with 9 bases between. This CDR3 contains 13 residues. CDR3 nucleotide sequence: TGTGCCAGCAGTCGGGCGTCGAACACTGAAGCTTTCTTT. It encodes CASSRASNTEAFF. Looking up the rest from reference TRBV7-9 and TRBJ1-1 gives the full variable domain: DTGVSQNPRHKITKRGQNVTFRCDPISEHNRLYWYRQTLGQGPEFLTYFQNEAQLEKSRLLSDRFSAERPKGSFSTLEIQRTEQGDSAMYLCASSRASNTEAFFGQGTRLTVV.

This clonotype has a handful of counts. The rearrangement joins TRBV5-6 to TRBJ1-5, with 10 nucleotides matching TRBD1. From germline, CDR1 is SGHDT and CDR2 YYEEEE. With 4 bases clipped from V and 3 bases from J, the junction kept 4 bases outside the gene matches. The CDR3 length is 15 residues. The DNA for the CDR3 is TGTGCCAGCAGCGGTGACAGGGGGCTCAATCAGCCCCAGCATTTT. As protein: CASSGDRGLNQPQHF.

The chain combines TRBV12-3 or TRBV12-4 with TRBJ1-1; D gene unclear. There are 13 residues in the CDR3. V shed 2 bases and J shed 6 bases, with 10 bases lying between them. In DNA, the CDR3 is TGTGCCAGCAGTTTAAGGGTGCTTGCTGAAGCTTTCTTT. Translated, it gives CASSLRVLAEAFF.

This clonotype was observed a handful of times. The chain couples TRBV18 to TRBJ1-5, with TRBD1 as a possible D gene (5 bases). The CDR3 is 17 amino acids. Trimming took off 0 bases at V and 4 bases at J, with 16 bases between the two ends. Germline assignment: CDR1 KGHSH and CDR2 LQKENI. CDR3 DNA sequence: TGTGCCAGCTCACCACCGCTGGGGCCTGGGATTAATCAGCCCCAGCATTTT. Protein: CASSPPLGPGINQPQHF.

This clonotype was picked up a small number of times. V usage is TRBV20-1 and J usage is TRBJ2-1; possibly TRBD1 for D (6 bases). The length of the CDR3 is 17 residues. V lost 1 base, J lost 0 bases, and 16 bases lay in between. Germline CDR1 and CDR2: DFQATT and SNEGSKA (reference sequence). CDR3 nucleotide sequence: TGCAGTGCTAGAGTGGGGGCAGGATCTAGCTCCTACAATGAGCAGTTCTTC. Translated: CSARVGAGSSSYNEQFF.

This clonotype appeared many times. The V and J genes are TRBV2 and TRBJ2-5; D remains ambiguous. Germline V gene data show CDR1 as SNHLY and CDR2 as FYNNEI. V lost 6 bases, J lost 4 bases, and 6 bases lay in between. The CDR3 length is 11 residues. CDR3 sequence reads: CASSERETQYF. The DNA for the CDR3 is TGTGCCAGCAGCGAGAGAGAGACCCAGTACTTC.

The chain employs TRBV27 and TRBJ1-1; weak D call: TRBD1 (5 bases). The V end was cut by 5 bases, the J end by 0 bases, with 13 bases between. The CDR3 is made up of 15 amino acids. Germline loops: CDR1 MNHEY, CDR2 SMNVEV (reference sequence). The CDR3 sequence: CASSRQGLMNTEAFF. CDR3 sequence (DNA): TGTGCCAGCAGTAGGCAGGGACTCATGAACACTGAAGCTTTCTTT.

The chain couples TRBV6-1 to TRBJ1-6, with TRBD1 matching 7 bases. Germline CDR1 is MNHNS and CDR2 is SASEGT. This CDR3 has 16 amino acids. V was pared by 7 bases and J by 8 bases, with 14 bases of the junction left unmatched. CDR3 protein: CASIRGNRGGYSPLHF. The DNA for the CDR3 is TGTGCCAGCATACGGGGAAACAGGGGAGGTTATTCACCCCTCCACTTT.

The chain has TRBV6-5 and TRBJ1-3; TRBD1 might be the D (6 bases). Per germline, CDR1 MNHEY and CDR2 SVGAGI. The CDR3 totals 16 residues. V dropped 4 bases and J dropped 4 bases, with 17 bases sitting between them. The CDR3 sequence is CASSFTGIASGNTIYF. CDR3 sequence (DNA): TGTGCCAGCAGTTTTACAGGGATCGCTTCAGGAAACACCATATATTTT.

This clonotype showed up many times. This chain connects TRBV7-2 to TRBJ1-1; D gene uncertain. Germline assignment: CDR1 SGHTA and CDR2 FQGNSA. The CDR3 contains 13 residues. The ends were cut back, 3 bases at V and 1 base at J, with 6 bases in the middle. CDR3 loop: CASSFSQNTEAFF. The CDR3 region has the DNA TGTGCCAGCAGCTTTAGCCAGAACACTGAAGCTTTCTTT. Full variable domain (remainder filled in from reference TRBV7-2 and TRBJ1-1): GAGVSQSPSNKVTEKGKDVELRCDPISGHTALYWYRQSLGQGLEFLIYFQGNSAPDKSGLPSDRFSAERTGGSVSTLTIQRTQQEDSAVYLCASSFSQNTEAFFGQGTRLTVV.

This chain links TRBV5-1 with TRBJ2-7; 10 nucleotides match TRBD2. The CDR3 is made up of 16 amino acids. In germline, CDR1 is SGHRS, CDR2 YFSETQ. V gave up 4 bases and J gave up 4 bases; unmatched junction bases: 11. Written as DNA, the CDR3 is TGCGCCAGCAGCCAGGGGGCTAGCGGGAGCCCTTACGAGCAGTACTTC. It translates to CASSQGASGSPYEQYF. The variable domain in full, completed from reference TRBV5-1 and TRBJ2-7, reads KAGVTQTPRYLIKTRGQQVTLSCSPISGHRSVSWYQQTPGQGLQFLFEYFSETQRNKGNFPGRFSGRQFSNSRSEMNVSTLELGDSALYLCASSQGASGSPYEQYFGPGTRLTVT.